This T cell receptor (beta chain) was captured in a study of technical replicates of blood from several donors (dated by TCRdb to the late 2010s). Worth noting for this clone: Its target antigen remains unknown. No base quality values were provided; no much bigger clone lies one nucleotide off.

Library preparation employed the immunoSEQ multiplex PCR assay. Entries here come from immuneACCESS through TCRdb and include only in-frame sequences with V and J called. Some clones fail to appear in such tables; in the studies checked, an unresolved V gene covers under half of the shortfall, and the cause of the remainder is unknown. The sample has approximately 89,000 clones on record, just under 95% of them singletons. 0.39% of the sample is in the top ten clones. CDR1 and CDR2 are read off the germline V gene as SGHRS and YFSETQ. The CDR3 holds 12 amino acids from the cysteine to the phenylalanine. CDR3 DNA only is kept here, 36 bases in frame from base 1. V is shortened by 4 bases, J by 5 bases, and the region joining them spans 9 bases.

The chain is encoded by TRBV5-1 joined to TRBJ2-5; TRBD2 is a weak D gene call, 5 bases matching. Sequenced: T cells isolated from PBMCs. This TCR was sampled from a human donor in good health. The DNA sequence follows: TGCGCCAGCAGCCCCCGGGGTGAGACCCAGTACTTC. It encodes CASSPRGETQYF.